A single sample gave rise to the 23 T cell receptor beta chains below, sequenced in a study of response to subunit inactivated influenza vaccine. TCRdb fed the RT-PCR reads into MiXCR, producing one record per CDR3 protein. Of about 540,000 distinct CDR3 sequences listed, around 21% are singletons. The data were also submitted as part of a second study, on T cells expressing NK-cell markers. That paper states: Template switching by 5'RACE with UMIs generated the TCR beta cDNA.

The sequencing used CD4+ T cells sorted from PBMCs, collected 11 to 12 days after vaccination. These receptor sequences come from a man aged 50-59 years who received an inactivated influenza vaccine.

The rearrangement links TRBV29-1 to TRBJ2-7, with TRBD2 matching over 8 bases. V dropped 7 bases and J dropped 7; count of bases not matched to a gene: 12. The CDR3 covers 13 residues. Germline CDR1 and CDR2: SQVTM and ANQGSEA. The CDR3, as DNA: TGCAGCGGTGGGGAGCGGGGGCTTCGGGAGCAGTACTTC. This translates into CSGGERGLREQYF.

This clonotype came up many times. The J gene is TRBJ2-2, the V gene TRBV5-1; D gene uncertain. CDR1 and CDR2 (germline): SGHRS, YFSETQ. With 0 bases removed from V and 4 bases from J, the gap between germline ends came to 10 bases. The CDR3 runs to 15 residues. The CDR3 sequence: CASSLALRSTGELFF. The CDR3 DNA reads TGCGCCAGCAGCTTGGCGCTAAGATCCACCGGGGAGCTGTTTTTT.

The J gene is TRBJ2-7, the V gene TRBV18; D unresolved. Trimming took 6 bases from V and 2 from J, leaving 11 bases between them. Germline V gene data show CDR1 as KGHSH and CDR2 as LQKENI. The CDR3 covers 13 residues. The CDR3 sequence is CASSLPPPYEQYF. The CDR3, as DNA: TGTGCCAGCTCGCTACCGCCACCCTACGAGCAGTACTTC.

CDR3 DNA: TGTGCCAGTAGACTCGGGACTAGCGGGAGGGCGACCGGGGAGCTGTTTTTT. Translation: CASRLGTSGRATGELFF. The J gene is TRBJ2-2, the V gene TRBV19; 16 bases fit TRBD2. This CDR3 has 17 residues. The germline V gene has CDR1 LNHDA and CDR2 SQIVND (reference sequence). The junction had 6 bases not matched to a gene; V was cut back by 6 bases and J by 5 bases.

The chain carries TRBV12-3 or TRBV12-4 and TRBJ1-2; D uncertain. The germline V and J ends were trimmed by 6 bases and 8 bases, with 28 bases remaining between them. This CDR3 contains 17 residues. CDR3 loop: CASSIYPGLSKSRGYTF. CDR3 nucleotides: TGTGCCAGCAGCATTTATCCGGGCCTTTCGAAATCGAGGGGCTACACCTTC.

This clonotype was found a few times. The chain recombines TRBV20-1 with TRBJ2-1, with 7 bases aligning to TRBD2. CDR1 is DFQATT, CDR2 SNEGSKA, per germline (reference sequence). The CDR3 runs 14 residues. Trimming removed 1 base from V and 4 bases from J; junction bases left unmatched: 4. The CDR3 region is CSARVTSAYNEQFF. As DNA, the CDR3 is TGCAGTGCTAGAGTTACTAGCGCGTACAATGAGCAGTTCTTC.

This clonotype was recorded a few times. The V and J genes are TRBV20-1 and TRBJ2-3; either TRBD1 or TRBD2 may fit D (5 bases each). V gave up 4 bases and J gave up 4 bases, with 15 bases separating them. CDR3 length equals 14 residues. From germline, CDR1 is DFQATT and CDR2 SNEGSKA (reference sequence). Written as DNA, the CDR3 is TGCAGTGCTATGAGTGGGGGACGTGCAGATACGCAGTATTTT. Translation: CSAMSGGRADTQYF.

This clonotype was recorded many times. The chain carries TRBV12-3 or TRBV12-4 and TRBJ1-4; TRBD1 matches at 7 bases. The V gene end was trimmed by 9 bases and the J gene end by 7 bases; junction bases not matched to a gene: 8. The CDR3 loop spans 13 amino acids. The CDR3 loop reads CASTTGQGEKLFF. The CDR3, as DNA: TGTGCCAGTACGACAGGGCAGGGTGAAAAACTGTTTTTT.

This chain joins TRBV24-1 and TRBJ2-5; TRBD1 is a possible D gene (5 bases). The CDR3 length is 16 residues. Trimming stripped 7 bases from V and 1 base from J, with 18 bases between. Germline V gives CDR1 KGHDR, CDR2 SFDVKD. This CDR3 reads CATSSTGPYLQETQYF. CDR3 bases: TGTGCCACCAGCTCAACAGGTCCCTACCTCCAAGAGACCCAGTACTTC.

This chain links TRBV7-3 with TRBJ2-1, with 8 bases fitting TRBD1. The CDR3 is 15 amino acids. Trimming took 0 bases from V and 9 from J; bases not matched to a gene: 7. Germline V lookup: CDR1 SGHTA, CDR2 FQGTGA. The DNA of the CDR3 is TGTGCCAGCAGCTTAACCGTGGACAGGGTATCTGAGCAGTTCTTC. This codes for CASSLTVDRVSEQFF.

V gene TRBV18 combines with J gene TRBJ2-1, with 8 bases lining up with TRBD2. Germline CDR1 KGHSH, CDR2 LQKENI. This CDR3 region has 18 residues. Losses at the gene ends were 1 base for V and 0 bases for J; bases not matched to a gene: 8. CDR3: CASSPLAGNSYSYNEQFF. The CDR3 DNA reads as TGTGCCAGCTCACCACTAGCGGGGAACTCTTACTCCTACAATGAGCAGTTCTTC.

The chain carries TRBV9 and TRBJ2-5; 13 bases line up with TRBD2. Germline loops: CDR1 SGDLS, CDR2 YYNGEE. The length of the CDR3 is 15 residues. V trimming: 4 bases; J trimming: 2 bases; junction bases outside the gene matches: 2. This CDR3 reads CASSMGLAGQETQYF. CDR3 DNA sequence: TGTGCCAGCAGCATGGGACTAGCGGGGCAAGAGACCCAGTACTTC.

This clonotype was found a few times. The chain carries TRBV11-2 and TRBJ2-3; D is uncertain. Germline CDR1 is SGHAT and CDR2 is FQNNGV. V was clipped by 5 bases and J by 3 bases, with 6 bases between them. The CDR3 spans 12 residues. CDR3: CASSIGTDTQYF. The CDR3 DNA sequence: TGTGCCAGCAGCATAGGAACAGATACGCAGTATTTT.

This clonotype was observed a handful of times. V is TRBV7-9 and J is TRBJ2-5, with 9 bases aligning to TRBD1. The CDR3 spans 14 residues. In germline, CDR1 is SEHNR, CDR2 FQNEAQ (reference sequence). Losses at the gene ends were 7 bases for V and 5 bases for J; bases not matched to a gene: 8. CDR3 nucleotide sequence: TGTGCCAGCATTAAAGGACAGGGGATCGAGACCCAGTACTTC. This gives the protein CASIKGQGIETQYF. Looking up the rest from reference TRBV7-9 and TRBJ2-5 gives the full variable domain: DTGVSQNPRHKITKRGQNVTFRCDPISEHNRLYWYRQTLGQGPEFLTYFQNEAQLEKSRLLSDRFSAERPKGSFSTLEIQRTEQGDSAMYLCASIKGQGIETQYFGPGTRLLVL.

The chain joins TRBV6-5 to TRBJ2-6; D not resolved. Germline CDR1 and CDR2: MNHEY and SVGAGI. Trimming cost V 2 bases and J 1 base, with 9 bases left between them. The CDR3 spans 16 residues. The CDR3 nucleotides read TGTGCCAGCAGTTACCCCTGGGGATCTGGGGCCAACGTCCTGACTTTC. Protein product: CASSYPWGSGANVLTF.

This clonotype was counted a few times. CDR3 in DNA: TGTGCCATCACGGCGATTGCTACCGGGGAGCTGTTTTTT. Translating gives CAITAIATGELFF. The chain carries TRBV10-3 and TRBJ2-2; no definite D call. Germline-derived CDR1 and CDR2 are ENHRY and SYGVKD. This CDR3 comprises 13 residues. V was cut by 7 bases and J by 5 bases, with 11 bases left in between.

V usage is TRBV7-9 and J usage is TRBJ2-7; 7 positions match TRBD1. The ends lost 5 bases at V and 0 bases at J; junction bases unmatched: 10. Per germline, CDR1 SEHNR and CDR2 FQNEAQ (reference sequence). The CDR3 has 16 residues. CDR3 protein: CASSHHLGTVSYEQYF. CDR3 nucleotide sequence: TGTGCCAGCAGCCACCACCTAGGGACAGTCTCCTACGAGCAGTACTTC.

The sample holds a few counts of this clonotype. CDR3 sequence (DNA): TGTGCCAGCAGCTTCCCAGGCCCCCCGTTGTACTTC. Protein: CASSFPGPPLYF. This chain links TRBV7-2 with TRBJ2-5, with D uncertain. The CDR3 is made up of 12 amino acids. CDR1 SGHTA and CDR2 FQGNSA come from the germline V gene. V lost 3 bases and J 13 bases, leaving 15 bases between the germline ends.

In its sample, this clonotype was seen a few times. V gene TRBV29-1 combines with J gene TRBJ1-2; D perhaps matches TRBD1 (5 bases). V was pared by 7 bases and J by 8 bases, with 17 bases between. The CDR3 contains 12 residues. Germline V CDR1 and CDR2: SQVTM, ANQGSEA. In DNA, the CDR3 is TGCAGCGCTGACGGGGGAGGTCGAGGCTACACCTTC. Protein: CSADGGGRGYTF.

This clonotype came up many times. The J gene is TRBJ2-7, the V gene TRBV10-3, with D possibly TRBD1 on 6 matching bases. The CDR3 consists of 12 residues. Germline V CDR1 and CDR2: ENHRY, SYGVKD. Trimming removed 10 bases from V and 2 bases from J, with 12 bases in between. CDR3 sequence: CATGQTTYEQYF. The DNA of the CDR3 is TGTGCCACCGGACAGACAACCTACGAGCAGTACTTC.

The chain recombines TRBV20-1 with TRBJ1-2, with TRBD1 as a possible D gene (5 bases). V lost 5 bases, J lost 2 bases, and 12 bases lay in between. The CDR3 extends over 13 amino acids. The germline V gene encodes CDR1 DFQATT and CDR2 SNEGSKA (reference sequence). This CDR3 is CSAGGVGNYGYTF. The CDR3 DNA reads as TGCAGTGCTGGAGGGGTTGGGAACTATGGCTACACCTTC.

This sequence joins TRBV6-1 and TRBJ2-2; TRBD1 agrees at 8 bases. The CDR3 is 16 residues long. The trim removed 6 bases at V and 0 bases at J, leaving 6 bases unmatched. Per the germline V gene, CDR1 is MNHNS and CDR2 is SASEGT. In DNA, the CDR3 is TGTGCCAGCAGCTCCGCAGGGGGCCCGAACACCGGGGAGCTGTTTTTT. Its protein is CASSSAGGPNTGELFF.

The gene calls are TRBV20-1 and TRBJ2-5, with D possibly being TRBD1 (6 bases). V was clipped by 6 bases and J by 2 bases, with 16 bases between them. Per germline, CDR1 DFQATT and CDR2 SNEGSKA (reference sequence). This CDR3 is built from 14 residues. The CDR3 DNA follows: TGCAGTGCCCTAGCAAGCAGGGGTCAAGAGACCCAGTACTTC. Translation: CSALASRGQETQYF.